Sequencing of this TCR beta chain was carried out in a study of human T cells and chemical hapten exposure. This clonotype was detected a few times. This CDR3 comprises 20 residues. In germline, CDR1 is SGHRS, CDR2 YFSETQ. V gave up 0 bases and J gave up 4 bases; unmatched junction bases: 20. Documented time point: patch test 1, 2 weeks after DPC sensitization. Treatment in this sample: therapeutic diphenylcyclopropenone sensitization with weekly scalp DPC. It was from unfractionated whole blood that total RNA was extracted. TCRdb recomputed calls from the RACE reads with MiXCR, one row per CDR3 protein. The data hold some 52,000 distinct CDR3 sequences, with approximately 10% observed a single time.

This rearrangement joins TRBV5-1 to TRBJ2-5; TRBD2 matches 8 bases. The sequence was collected from a woman between 40 and 50 years old with alopecia areata. Some clones in this sample may be carry-over from other donors' samples. The sequencing here drew on whole blood, taken in connection with sensitization to the hapten diphenylcyclopropenone (DPC). CDR3 in amino acids: CASSLGRLAQTPSWGETQYF. The DNA of the CDR3 is TGCGCCAGCAGCTTGGGTAGACTAGCGCAGACCCCCAGCTGGGGAGAGACCCAGTACTTC.